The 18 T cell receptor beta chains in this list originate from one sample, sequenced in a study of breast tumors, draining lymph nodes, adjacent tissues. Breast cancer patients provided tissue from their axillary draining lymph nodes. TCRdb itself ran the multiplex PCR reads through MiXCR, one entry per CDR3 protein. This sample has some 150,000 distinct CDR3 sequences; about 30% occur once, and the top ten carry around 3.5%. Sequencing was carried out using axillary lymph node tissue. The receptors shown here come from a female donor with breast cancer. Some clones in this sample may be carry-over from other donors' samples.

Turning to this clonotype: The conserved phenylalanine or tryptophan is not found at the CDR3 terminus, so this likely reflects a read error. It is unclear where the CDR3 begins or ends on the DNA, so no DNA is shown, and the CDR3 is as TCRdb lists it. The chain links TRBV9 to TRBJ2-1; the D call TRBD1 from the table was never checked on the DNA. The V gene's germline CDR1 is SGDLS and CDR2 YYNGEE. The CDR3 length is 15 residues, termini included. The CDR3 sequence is CASSVAGQGYNERFS.

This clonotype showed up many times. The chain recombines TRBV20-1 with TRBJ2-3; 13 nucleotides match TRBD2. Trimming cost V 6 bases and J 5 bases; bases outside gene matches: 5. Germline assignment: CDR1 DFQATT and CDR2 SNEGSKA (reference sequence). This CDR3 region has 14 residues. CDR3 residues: CSAGTSGTVDTQYF. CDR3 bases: TGCAGTGCCGGGACTAGCGGGACAGTAGATACGCAGTATTTT.

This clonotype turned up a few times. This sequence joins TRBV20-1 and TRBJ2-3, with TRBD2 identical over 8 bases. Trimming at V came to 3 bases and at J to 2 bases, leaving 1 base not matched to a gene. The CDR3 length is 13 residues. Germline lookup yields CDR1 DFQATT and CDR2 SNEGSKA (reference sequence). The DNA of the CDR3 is TGCAGTGCTAGTAGCGGGAACACAGATACGCAGTATTTT. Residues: CSASSGNTDTQYF.

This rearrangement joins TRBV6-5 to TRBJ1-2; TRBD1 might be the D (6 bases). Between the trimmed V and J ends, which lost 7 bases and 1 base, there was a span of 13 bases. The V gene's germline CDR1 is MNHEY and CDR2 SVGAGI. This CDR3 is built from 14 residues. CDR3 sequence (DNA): TGTGCCAGCACGGTACAGGGTGGTAACTATGGCTACACCTTC. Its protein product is CASTVQGGNYGYTF.

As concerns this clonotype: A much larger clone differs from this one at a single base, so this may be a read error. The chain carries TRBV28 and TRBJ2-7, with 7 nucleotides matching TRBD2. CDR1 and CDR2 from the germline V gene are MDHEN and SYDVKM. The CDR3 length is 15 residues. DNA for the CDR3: TGTGCCAGCAGTCCGTTGACTAGCCCTCCCTACGAGCAGCACTTC. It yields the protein CASSPLTSPPYEQHF.

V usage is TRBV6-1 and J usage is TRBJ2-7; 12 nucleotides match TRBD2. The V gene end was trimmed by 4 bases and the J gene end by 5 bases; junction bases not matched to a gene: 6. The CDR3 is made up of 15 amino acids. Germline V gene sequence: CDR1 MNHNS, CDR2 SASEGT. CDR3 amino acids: CASSALGLAGNEQYF. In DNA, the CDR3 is TGTGCCAGCAGTGCCCTAGGACTAGCGGGAAACGAGCAGTACTTC.

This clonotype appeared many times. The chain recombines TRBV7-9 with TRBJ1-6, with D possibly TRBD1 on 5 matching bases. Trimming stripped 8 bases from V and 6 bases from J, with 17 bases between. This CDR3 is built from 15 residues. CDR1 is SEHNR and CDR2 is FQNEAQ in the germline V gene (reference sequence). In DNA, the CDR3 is TGTGCCAGCGATCCTCTGCAGGGAATTAATTCACCCCTCCACTTT. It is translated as CASDPLQGINSPLHF. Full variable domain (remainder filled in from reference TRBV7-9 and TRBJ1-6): DTGVSQNPRHKITKRGQNVTFRCDPISEHNRLYWYRQTLGQGPEFLTYFQNEAQLEKSRLLSDRFSAERPKGSFSTLEIQRTEQGDSAMYLCASDPLQGINSPLHFGNGTRLTVT.

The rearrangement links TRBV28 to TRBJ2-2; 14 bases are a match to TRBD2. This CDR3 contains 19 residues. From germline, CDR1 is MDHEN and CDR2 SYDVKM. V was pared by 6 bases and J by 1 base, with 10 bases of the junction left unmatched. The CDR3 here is CASSTHPTSGRVNTGELFF. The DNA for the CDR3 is TGTGCCAGCAGCACCCACCCGACTAGCGGGAGGGTGAACACCGGGGAGCTGTTTTTT.

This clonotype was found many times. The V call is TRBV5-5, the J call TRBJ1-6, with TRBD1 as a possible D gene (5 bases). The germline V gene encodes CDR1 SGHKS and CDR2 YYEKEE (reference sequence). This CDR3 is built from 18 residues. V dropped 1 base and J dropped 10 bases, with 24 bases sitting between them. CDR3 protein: CASSLNRGGWGVQSPLHF. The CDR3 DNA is TGTGCCAGCAGCTTGAATCGAGGAGGATGGGGGGTTCAGTCACCCCTCCACTTT.

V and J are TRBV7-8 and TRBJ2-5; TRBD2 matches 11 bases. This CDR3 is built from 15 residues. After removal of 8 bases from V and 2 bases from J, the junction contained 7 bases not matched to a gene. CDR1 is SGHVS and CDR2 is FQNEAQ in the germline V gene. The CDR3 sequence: CASGLAGGGQETQYF. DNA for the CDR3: TGTGCCAGCGGCCTAGCGGGGGGTGGACAAGAGACCCAGTACTTC.

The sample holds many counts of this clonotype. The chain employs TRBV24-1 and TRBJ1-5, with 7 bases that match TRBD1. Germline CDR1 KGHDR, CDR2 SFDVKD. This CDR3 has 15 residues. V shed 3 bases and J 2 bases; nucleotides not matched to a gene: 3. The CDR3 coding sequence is TGTGCCACCAGTGATGCCACAGGGGGCAATCAGCCCCAGCATTTT. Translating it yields CATSDATGGNQPQHF.

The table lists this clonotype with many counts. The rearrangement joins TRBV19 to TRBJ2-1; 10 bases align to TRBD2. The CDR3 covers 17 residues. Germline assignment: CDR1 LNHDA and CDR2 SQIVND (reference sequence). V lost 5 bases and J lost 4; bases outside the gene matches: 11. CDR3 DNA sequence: TGTGCCAGTAGTCCTAACAGCGGGAGGGCCTTATACAATGAGCAGTTCTTC. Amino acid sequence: CASSPNSGRALYNEQFF.

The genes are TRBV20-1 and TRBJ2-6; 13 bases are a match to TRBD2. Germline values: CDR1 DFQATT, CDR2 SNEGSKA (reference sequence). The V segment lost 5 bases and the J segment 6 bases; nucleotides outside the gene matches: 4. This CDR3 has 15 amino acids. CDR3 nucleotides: TGCAGTGCTGGACTAGCGGGGGCTGAGGCCAACGTCCTGACTTTC. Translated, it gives CSAGLAGAEANVLTF.

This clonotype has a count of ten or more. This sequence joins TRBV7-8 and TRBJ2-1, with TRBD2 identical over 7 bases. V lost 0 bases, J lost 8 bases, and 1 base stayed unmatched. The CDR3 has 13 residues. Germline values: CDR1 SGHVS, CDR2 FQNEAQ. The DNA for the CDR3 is TGTGCCAGCAGCTTAGCGGGGGGGTATGAGCAGTTCTTC. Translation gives CASSLAGGYEQFF. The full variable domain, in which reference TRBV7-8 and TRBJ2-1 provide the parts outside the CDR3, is GAGVSQSPRYKVAKRGQDVALRCDPISGHVSLFWYQQALGQGPEFLTYFQNEAQLDKSGLPSDRFFAERPEGSVSTLKIQRTQQEDSAVYLCASSLAGGYEQFFGPGTRLTVL.

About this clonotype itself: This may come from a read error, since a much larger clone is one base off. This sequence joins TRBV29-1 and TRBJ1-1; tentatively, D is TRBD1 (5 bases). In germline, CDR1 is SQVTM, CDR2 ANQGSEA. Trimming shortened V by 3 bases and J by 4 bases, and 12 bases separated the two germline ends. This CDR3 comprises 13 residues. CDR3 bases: TGCAGCGTTGATGGGGCAGGGAGCACTGAAGCTTTCTTT. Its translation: CSVDGAGSTEAFF.

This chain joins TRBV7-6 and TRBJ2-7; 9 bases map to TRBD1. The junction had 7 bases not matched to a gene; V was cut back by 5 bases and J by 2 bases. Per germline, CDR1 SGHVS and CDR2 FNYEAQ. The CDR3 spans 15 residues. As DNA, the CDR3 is TGTGCCAGCAGCCCGGGACAGGGTCTCCCCTACGAGCAGTACTTC. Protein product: CASSPGQGLPYEQYF.

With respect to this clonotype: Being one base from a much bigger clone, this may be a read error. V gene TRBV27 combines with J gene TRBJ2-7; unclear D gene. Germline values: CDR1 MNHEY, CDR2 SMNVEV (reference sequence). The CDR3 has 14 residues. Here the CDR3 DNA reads TGTGCCAGCAGTTTGAGCCACGGACCCTACGGGCAGTACTTC. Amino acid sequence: CASSLSHGPYGQYF.

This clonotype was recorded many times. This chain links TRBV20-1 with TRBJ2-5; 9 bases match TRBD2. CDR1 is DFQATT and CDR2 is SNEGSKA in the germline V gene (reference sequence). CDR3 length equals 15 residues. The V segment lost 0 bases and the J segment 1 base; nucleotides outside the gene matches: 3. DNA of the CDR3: TGCAGTGCTAGAGACGGGCGGGGGGGCCAAGAGACCCAGTACTTC. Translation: CSARDGRGGQETQYF.